This T cell receptor beta chain was captured in a study of CXCR3-negative and CXCR3-positive naive CD8 T cells. Study as a whole: Approximately 140 million TRB reads were obtained in total, which works out to about 1.5 +/- 0.3 million per library. General study findings and limits: For naive cells, CXCR3-negative and CXCR3-positive subsets had similar TRBV-TRBJ usage; for memory cells, usage differed. In both naive subsets diversity was comparably high, whereas memory CD8+ cells showed much lower diversity. CXCR3-positive naive cells had more hydrophobic TRB CDR3s than CXCR3-negative naive cells.

Libraries of TRB cDNA were made by 5' RACE and carried UMIs. TCRdb re-called the 5' RACE reads and catalogs CDR3 proteins one per entry, DNA excluded. The table lists more than 80,000 distinct CDR3 sequences, with 0.8% to 0.85% in the top ten. As concerns this clonotype: The antigen is unknown.

In germline, CDR1 is SGHRS, CDR2 YFSETQ. The CDR3 contains 14 residues. This TCR came from a human donor in good health. Some clones in this sample may be carry-over from other donors' samples. The specimen was naive CXCR3+ CD8+ T cells from blood. Subset specified: CD45RO-CCR7+CD27+CD95- naive CD8+ T cells expressing CXCR3 (TNR3+). The chain links TRBV5-1 to TRBJ2-7; the TCRdb D gene call, TRBD2, has no DNA to confirm it. The CDR3 here is CASSTSGSGGEQYF.